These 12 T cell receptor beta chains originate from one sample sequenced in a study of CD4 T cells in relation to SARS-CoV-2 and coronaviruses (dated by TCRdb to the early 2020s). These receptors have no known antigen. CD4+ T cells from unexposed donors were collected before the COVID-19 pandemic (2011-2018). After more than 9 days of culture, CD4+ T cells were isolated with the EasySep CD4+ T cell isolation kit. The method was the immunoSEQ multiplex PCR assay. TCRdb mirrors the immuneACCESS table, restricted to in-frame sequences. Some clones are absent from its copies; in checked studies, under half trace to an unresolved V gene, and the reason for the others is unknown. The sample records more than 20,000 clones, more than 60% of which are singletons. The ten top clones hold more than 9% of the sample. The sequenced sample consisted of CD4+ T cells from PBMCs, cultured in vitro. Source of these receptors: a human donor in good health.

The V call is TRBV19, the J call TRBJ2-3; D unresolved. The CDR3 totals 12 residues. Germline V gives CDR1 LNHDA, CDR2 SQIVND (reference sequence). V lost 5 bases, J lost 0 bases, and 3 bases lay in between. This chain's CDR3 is CASSVSTDTQYF. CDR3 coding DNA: TGTGCCAGTAGTGTCAGCACAGATACGCAGTATTTT.

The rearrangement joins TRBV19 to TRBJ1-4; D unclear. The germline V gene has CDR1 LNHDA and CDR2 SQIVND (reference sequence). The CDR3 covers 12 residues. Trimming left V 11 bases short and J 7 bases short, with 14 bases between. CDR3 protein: CACHGVGEKLFF. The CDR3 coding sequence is TGTGCCTGCCACGGGGTGGGTGAAAAACTGTTTTTT.

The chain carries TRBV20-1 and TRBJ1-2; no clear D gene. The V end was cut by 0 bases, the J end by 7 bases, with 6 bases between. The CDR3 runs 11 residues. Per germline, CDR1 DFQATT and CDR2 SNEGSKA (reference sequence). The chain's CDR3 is CSAREPAGYTF. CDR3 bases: TGCAGTGCTAGAGAGCCCGCTGGCTACACCTTC.

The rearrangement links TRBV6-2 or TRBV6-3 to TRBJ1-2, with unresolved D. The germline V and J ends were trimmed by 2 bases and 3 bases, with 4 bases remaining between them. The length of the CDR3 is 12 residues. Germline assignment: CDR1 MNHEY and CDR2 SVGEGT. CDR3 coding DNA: TGTGCCAGCAGTTACACGGACTATGGCTACACCTTC. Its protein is CASSYTDYGYTF.

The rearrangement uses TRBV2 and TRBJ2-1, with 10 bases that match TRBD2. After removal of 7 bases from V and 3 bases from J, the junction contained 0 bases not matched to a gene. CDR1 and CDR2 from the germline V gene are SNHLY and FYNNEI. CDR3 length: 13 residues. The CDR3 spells CASKRGGYNEQFF. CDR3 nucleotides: TGTGCCAGCAAGCGGGGGGGCTACAATGAGCAGTTCTTC.

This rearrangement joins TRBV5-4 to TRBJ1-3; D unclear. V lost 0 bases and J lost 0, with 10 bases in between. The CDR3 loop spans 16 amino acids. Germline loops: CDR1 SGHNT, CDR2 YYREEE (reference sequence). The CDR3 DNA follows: TGTGCCAGCAGCTTGGAGGCAGGATTCTCTGGAAACACCATATATTTT. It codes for CASSLEAGFSGNTIYF.

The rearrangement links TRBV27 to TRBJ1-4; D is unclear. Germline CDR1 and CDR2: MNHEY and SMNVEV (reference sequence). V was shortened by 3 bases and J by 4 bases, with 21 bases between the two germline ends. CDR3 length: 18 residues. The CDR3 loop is CASSFPPPGRSFNEKLFF. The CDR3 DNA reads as TGTGCCAGCAGTTTCCCCCCCCCGGGGAGAAGCTTTAATGAAAAACTGTTTTTT. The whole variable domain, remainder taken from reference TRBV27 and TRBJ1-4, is EAQVTQNPRYLITVTGKKLTVTCSQNMNHEYMSWYRQDPGLGLRQIYYSMNVEVTDKGDVPEGYKVSRKEKRNFPLILESPSPNQTSLYFCASSFPPPGRSFNEKLFFGSGTQLSVL.

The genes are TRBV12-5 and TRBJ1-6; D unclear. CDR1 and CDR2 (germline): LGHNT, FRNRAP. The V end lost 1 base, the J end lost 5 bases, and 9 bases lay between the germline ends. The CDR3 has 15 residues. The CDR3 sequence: CASGLARQNNSPLHF. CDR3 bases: TGTGCTAGTGGTTTGGCGCGGCAGAATAATTCACCCCTCCACTTT.

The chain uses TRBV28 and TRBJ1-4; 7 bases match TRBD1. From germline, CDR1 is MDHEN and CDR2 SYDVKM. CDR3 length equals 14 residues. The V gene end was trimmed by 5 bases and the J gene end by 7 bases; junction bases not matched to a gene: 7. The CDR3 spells CASSPQGLSEKLFF. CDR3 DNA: TGTGCCAGCAGTCCACAGGGGTTGAGTGAAAAACTGTTTTTT.

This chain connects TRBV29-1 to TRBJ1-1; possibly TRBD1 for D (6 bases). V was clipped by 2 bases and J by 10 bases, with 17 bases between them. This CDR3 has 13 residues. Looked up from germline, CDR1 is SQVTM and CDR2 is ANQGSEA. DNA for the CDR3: TGCAGCGTTGAACACTCACAGGGTGGAGCAGCTTTCTTT. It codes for CSVEHSQGGAAFF. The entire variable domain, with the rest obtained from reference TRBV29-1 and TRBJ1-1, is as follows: SAVISQKPSRDICQRGTSLTIQCQVDSQVTMMFWYRQQPGQSLTLIATANQGSEATYESGFVIDKFPISRPNLTFSTLTVSNMSPEDSSIYLCSVEHSQGGAAFFGQGTRLTVV.

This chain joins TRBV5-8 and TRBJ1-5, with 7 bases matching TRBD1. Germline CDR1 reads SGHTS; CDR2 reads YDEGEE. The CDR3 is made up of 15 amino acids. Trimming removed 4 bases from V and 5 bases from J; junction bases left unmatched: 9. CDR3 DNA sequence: TGTGCCAGCAGCCCAGGGGGTTTCGAGGATCAGCCCCAGCATTTT. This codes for CASSPGGFEDQPQHF.

This CDR3 is CASRLDEGRSWYRDTEAFF. The CDR3 nucleotides are TGCGCCAGCAGGCTCGATGAGGGGAGGTCTTGGTATAGGGACACTGAAGCTTTCTTT. The chain links TRBV5-1 to TRBJ1-1; D is perhaps TRBD1 (5 bases). V dropped 5 bases and J dropped 3 bases, with 29 bases sitting between them. This CDR3 is built from 19 residues. The germline V gene encodes CDR1 SGHRS and CDR2 YFSETQ.